This T cell receptor beta chain was sequenced during a study of OX40 agonist ivuxolimab in advanced cancers. The study's findings and limits: Compared with CD4+, CD8+ T cells on average had more expanded clones. Some nonresponders additionally presented with little normalized T-cell clonal expansion.

V trimming: 6 bases; J trimming: 6 bases; junction bases outside the gene matches: 5. The CDR3 has 14 residues. Germline CDR1 LNHDA, CDR2 SQIVND (reference sequence). Turning to this clone: What it recognizes is unknown.

TCRdb's copy holds only in-frame clones and misses some; the assay was immunoSEQ multiplex PCR. The sample records tens of thousands of clones, roughly 90% being singletons. This sample comprised CD4+ or CD8+ T cells sorted from blood, obtained in a trial of the OX40 agonist ivuxolimab. J is TRBJ1-5 and V is TRBV19; 10 bases match TRBD1. This TCR was sampled from an adult with an advanced solid tumor such as melanoma, head and neck, liver or kidney cancer. This CDR3 reads CASRGQGSSQPQHF. As DNA, the CDR3 is TGTGCCAGTAGGGGACAGGGGTCGAGTCAGCCCCAGCATTTT.